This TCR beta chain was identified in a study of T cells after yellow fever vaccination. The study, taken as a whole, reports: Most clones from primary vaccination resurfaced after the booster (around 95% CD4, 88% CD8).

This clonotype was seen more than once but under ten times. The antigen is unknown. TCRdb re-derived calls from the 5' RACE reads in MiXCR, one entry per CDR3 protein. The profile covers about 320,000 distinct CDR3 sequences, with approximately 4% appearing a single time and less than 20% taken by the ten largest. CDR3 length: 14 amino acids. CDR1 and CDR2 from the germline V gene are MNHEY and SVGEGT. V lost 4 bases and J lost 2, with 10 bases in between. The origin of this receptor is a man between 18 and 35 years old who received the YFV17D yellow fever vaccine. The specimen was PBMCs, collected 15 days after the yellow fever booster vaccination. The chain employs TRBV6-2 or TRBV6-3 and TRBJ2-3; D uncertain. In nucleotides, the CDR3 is TGTGCCAGCAGTTTTGACATTACCACAGATACGCAGTATTTT. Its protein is CASSFDITTDTQYF.